The rows below give T cell receptor beta chains drawn from one sample of a study of CD8+ T cells in alopecia areata. Data came from immunoSEQ multiplex PCR; TCRdb stores just in-frame clones and leaves some out. Here the sample spans around 60,000 clones, around 42% being singletons. This specimen was CD8+ T cells sorted from blood, taken at approximately week 36, from a patient treated with tofacitinib. These receptor sequences come from a human donor with alopecia areata. Each CDR3 is given with its conserved first and last residue. The D gene is left open where the match is weak. Clone sizes are given selectively: once, few, many, or a class where the clone is expanded.

D	size	J	V	DNA	CDR3
TRBD1	.	TRBJ2-5	TRBV29-1	TGCAGCGTTTTGACAGGGGAGACCCAGTACTTC	CSVLTGETQYF
.	.	TRBJ1-1	TRBV27	TGTGCCAGCAGTTCATTCGGAGGGAGGACTGAAGCTTTCTTT	CASSSFGGRTEAFF
TRBD1	.	TRBJ2-7	TRBV29-1	TGCAGCGTTGAAGATGACAGGGGGCTCTCCTACGAGCAGTACTTC	CSVEDDRGLSYEQYF
TRBD2	.	TRBJ2-3	TRBV29-1	TGCAGCGCCATTAGCGGGAGCACAGATACGCAGTATTTT	CSAISGSTDTQYF
.	few	TRBJ2-3	TRBV19	TGTGCCAGTACCCAACATCGTACTAGCACAGATACGCAGTATTTT	CASTQHRTSTDTQYF
TRBD1	medium-sized	TRBJ1-2	TRBV29-1	TGCAGCGTTCGGACAGGGGAGGGCTATGGCTACACCTTC	CSVRTGEGYGYTF
TRBD2	.	TRBJ2-1	TRBV6-6	TGTGCCAGCAGTTACATACTAGCGGTAGCCAACAATGAGCAGTTCTTC	CASSYILAVANNEQFF
.	.	TRBJ1-2	TRBV29-1	TGCAGCGTTGAAGCCCATACGCTTAGAGGGCGGGGCGGCTACACCTTC	CSVEAHTLRGRGGYTF
TRBD2	once	TRBJ2-7	TRBV13	TGTGCCAGCAGCGCAAGGACTAGCGGGACCCGTGCGGAGCAGTACTTC	CASSARTSGTRAEQYF
TRBD1	.	TRBJ2-6	TRBV29-1	TGCAGCGTTGTGGATCGGGACAGGTCCTCTGGGGCCAACGTCCTGACTTTC	CSVVDRDRSSGANVLTF
TRBD1	few	TRBJ2-5	TRBV7-9	TGTGCCAGCAGCGTACAGGGGGGAGAGACCCAGTACTTC	CASSVQGGETQYF
.	.	TRBJ2-7	TRBV19	TGTGCCAGCAGCCACGGGACGGACTACGAGCAGTACTTC	CASSHGTDYEQYF
TRBD2	.	TRBJ2-1	TRBV29-1	TGCAGCGTTGAAACTAGCGGGAACTACAATGAGCAGTTCTTC	CSVETSGNYNEQFF
TRBD2	few	TRBJ2-3	TRBV4-1	TGTGCCAGCAGCCAAGAAGTAGCGGGGTACACAGATACGCAGTATTTT	CASSQEVAGYTDTQYF
TRBD1	.	TRBJ2-7	TRBV6-1	TGTGCCAGCAGTCCCCGGGACAGTGCTTCCTACGAGCAGTACTTC	CASSPRDSASYEQYF
.	few	TRBJ2-5	TRBV6-6	TGTGCCAGCAGGGAGGGGAGTTTGACCCAGTACTTC	CASREGSLTQYF
.	few	TRBJ1-1	TRBV29-1	TGCAGCGTTGAAACTGGACCTGAAGCTTTCTTT	CSVETGPEAFF
TRBD1	few	TRBJ2-4	TRBV5-1	TGCGCCAGCAGCCCGTCCACAGGGGGCTCAAACATTCAGTACTTC	CASSPSTGGSNIQYF
.	.	TRBJ2-2	TRBV9	TGTGCCAGCAGCGTAGCCGGGGAGCTGTTTTTT	CASSVAGELFF
TRBD2	.	TRBJ2-3	TRBV5-1	TGCGCCAGCAGCTTGATGCGGGCTAGCGGGACCACAGATACGCAGTATTTT	CASSLMRASGTTDTQYF
.	.	TRBJ2-1	TRBV27	TGTGCCAGCCCCATGAGAACCGGGCAGTTCTTC	CASPMRTGQFF
.	.	TRBJ1-1	TRBV29-1	TGCAGCGTTGTGGGGAACACTGAAGCTTTCTTT	CSVVGNTEAFF
.	.	TRBJ1-1	TRBV30	TGTGCCTGGAGTGTATTTCAAAGTGAAGCTTTCTTT	CAWSVFQSEAFF
.	.	TRBJ1-5	TRBV6-1	TGTGCCAGCAACTATCAGCCCCAGCATTTT	CASNYQPQHF
.	few	TRBJ2-2	TRBV30	TGTGCCTGGAGGGGGAACACCGGGGAGCTGTTTTTT	CAWRGNTGELFF
TRBD1	few	TRBJ2-7	TRBV30	TGTGCCTGGTCTGACAGGGGCTACGAGCAGTACTTC	CAWSDRGYEQYF
TRBD1	.	TRBJ1-2	TRBV27	TGTGCCAGCAGCGAGCGGACAGGGGTGGGTGGCTACACCTTC	CASSERTGVGGYTF
TRBD1	.	TRBJ2-7	TRBV29-1	TGCAGCGTTGGAGCTACAGGGGCACCGGTCGACGAGCAGTACTTC	CSVGATGAPVDEQYF
TRBD2	.	TRBJ2-7	TRBV4-1	TGCGCCAGCAGCCAAGAACTAGCGGGCGAGCAGTACTTC	CASSQELAGEQYF
TRBD2	few	TRBJ2-2	TRBV29-1	TGCAGCGCCCGCGCCGGGAGGGAGTCCCCGAACACCGGGGAGCTGTTTTTT	CSARAGRESPNTGELFF
TRBD1	.	TRBJ2-7	TRBV29-1	TGCAGCGTACTACCGGGACAGGGTTTAACCTACGAGCAGTACTTC	CSVLPGQGLTYEQYF
TRBD1	.	TRBJ2-2	TRBV9	TGTGCCAGCAGCGACTCCCGATTGCAGGGGGAGAACACCGGGGAGCTGTTTTTT	CASSDSRLQGENTGELFF
.	few	TRBJ1-5	TRBV19	TGTGCCAGTAGTATACGCTGGATTCCCAATCAGCCCCAGCATTTT	CASSIRWIPNQPQHF
TRBD2	.	TRBJ2-2	TRBV30	TGTGCCTGGAGTGGCGCTAGCGGGAGACCAGTCGGGGAGCTGTTTTTT	CAWSGASGRPVGELFF
TRBD2	once	TRBJ2-5	TRBV2	TGTGCCAGCAGTAAACGTGGACTAGCGGAAATTCAAGAGACCCAGTACTTC	CASSKRGLAEIQETQYF
TRBD1	few	TRBJ2-1	TRBV10-3	TGTGCCATCAGCCGGGACAGCTCCTACAATGAGCAGTTCTTC	CAISRDSSYNEQFF
.	.	TRBJ2-1	TRBV18	TGTGCCAGCTCACCCTCGCGGGGTAATGAGCAGTTCTTC	CASSPSRGNEQFF
TRBD1	.	TRBJ2-5	TRBV6-6	TGTGCCAGCCAGGGGGTTTCCGGAACCCCGCGGGAGACCCAGTACTTC	CASQGVSGTPRETQYF
TRBD1	.	TRBJ2-5	TRBV30	TGTGCCTGGAGTGTACGGGACAGGGGGGGAGAGACCCAGTACTTC	CAWSVRDRGGETQYF
TRBD2	.	TRBJ2-3	TRBV30	TGTGCCAGTAGTCCCCTAGCGGGAGCGTCGCGAGATACGCAGTATTTT	CASSPLAGASRDTQYF
.	few	TRBJ1-1	TRBV29-1	TGCAGCGTTGAGGCGGACCTTGGAGCTTTCTTT	CSVEADLGAFF
TRBD2	.	TRBJ2-7	TRBV7-2	TGTGCCAGCAGCTTAGTCGGGACTAGCGGCTCCTACGAGCAGTACTTC	CASSLVGTSGSYEQYF
TRBD1	.	TRBJ2-1	TRBV7-2	TGTGCCAGCAGCCCAGGACAGGGTTCCTACAATGAGCAGTTCTTC	CASSPGQGSYNEQFF
TRBD1	.	TRBJ1-3	TRBV27	TGTGCCAGCAGTTTATCGGAACCCGGGACAGCTGGAAACACCATATATTTT	CASSLSEPGTAGNTIYF
TRBD1	.	TRBJ2-5	TRBV7-9	TGTGCCAGCAGCGGCGACAGGGTGGAGACCCAGTACTTC	CASSGDRVETQYF
.	medium-sized	TRBJ1-2	TRBV9	TGTGCCAGCAGCGTTGACGGAACGGATTACTATGGCTACACCTTC	CASSVDGTDYYGYTF
.	.	TRBJ2-1	TRBV9	TGTGCCAGCAGGCCCGCCGGGGGATGGTACAATGAGCAGTTCTTC	CASRPAGGWYNEQFF
TRBD1	.	TRBJ2-7	TRBV27	TGTGCCAGCAGTTTATCATCGGGACAGGTCTTCGAGCAGTACTTC	CASSLSSGQVFEQYF
.	few	TRBJ2-3	TRBV7-2	TGTGCCAGCAGCCCAGGCCGACACGCGTGGGATACGCAGTATTTT	CASSPGRHAWDTQYF
.	.	TRBJ2-3	TRBV7-9	TGTGCCAGCAATGTCGGCACCAGCACAGATACGCAGTATTTT	CASNVGTSTDTQYF